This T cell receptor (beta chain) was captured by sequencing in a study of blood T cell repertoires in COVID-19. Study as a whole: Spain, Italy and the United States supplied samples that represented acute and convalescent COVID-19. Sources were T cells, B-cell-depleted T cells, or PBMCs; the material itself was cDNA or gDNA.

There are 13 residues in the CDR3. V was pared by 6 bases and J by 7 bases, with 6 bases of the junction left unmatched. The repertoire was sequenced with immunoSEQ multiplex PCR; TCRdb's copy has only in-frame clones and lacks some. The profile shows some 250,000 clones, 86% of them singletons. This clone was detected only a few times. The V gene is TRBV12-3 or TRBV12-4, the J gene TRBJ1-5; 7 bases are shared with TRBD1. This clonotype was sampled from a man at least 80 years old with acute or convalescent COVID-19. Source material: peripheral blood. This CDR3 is CASSPGQQQPQHF. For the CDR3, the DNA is TGTGCCAGCAGCCCGGGACAGCAACAGCCCCAGCATTTT.